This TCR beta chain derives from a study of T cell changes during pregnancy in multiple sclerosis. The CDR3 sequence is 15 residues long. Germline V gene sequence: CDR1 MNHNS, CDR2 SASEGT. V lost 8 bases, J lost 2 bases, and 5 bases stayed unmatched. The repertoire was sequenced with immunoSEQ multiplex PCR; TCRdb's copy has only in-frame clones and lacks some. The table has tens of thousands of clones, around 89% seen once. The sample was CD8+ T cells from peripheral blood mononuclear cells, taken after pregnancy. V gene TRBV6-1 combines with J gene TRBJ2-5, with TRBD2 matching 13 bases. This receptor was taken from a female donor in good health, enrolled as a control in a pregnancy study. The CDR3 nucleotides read TGTGCCAGCGGCGAGACTAGCGGGGGGCAAGAGACCCAGTACTTC. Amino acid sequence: CASGETSGGQETQYF.